The 23 T cell receptor beta chains in this list originate from one sample, sequenced in a study of shared clonotypes between healthy human individuals. TCRdb's copy holds only in-frame clones and misses some; the assay was immunoSEQ multiplex PCR. The sample includes a few million clones, about 90% of them seen just once. Specimen: naive CD4+ T cells from PBMCs. The subset is: CD45RA+ positively selected. The receptors stem from a man younger than 35 in good health. Some clones in this sample may be carry-over from other donors' samples.

Concerning this clone itself: Other nucleotide sequences from this sample produce the same CDR3. The rearrangement uses TRBV18 and TRBJ2-5; a weak D match, TRBD1 (5 bases). With 2 bases removed from V and 5 bases from J, the gap between germline ends came to 12 bases. Germline V gene data show CDR1 as KGHSH and CDR2 as LQKENI. The CDR3 runs to 14 residues. DNA of the CDR3: TGTGCCAGCTCACCATCAGGGTCAGGTGAGACCCAGTACTTC. Translated, it gives CASSPSGSGETQYF.

This sequence joins TRBV2 and TRBJ1-2; no definite D call. The CDR3 consists of 13 residues. V dropped 5 bases and J dropped 2 bases, with 9 bases sitting between them. The germline CDR1 and CDR2 sequences are SNHLY and FYNNEI. The CDR3: CASSLRRNYGYTF. The CDR3 DNA follows: TGTGCCAGCAGTCTAAGGCGGAACTATGGCTACACCTTC.

This CDR3 is CSAGYMTSGYNEQFF. The DNA of the CDR3 is TGCAGCGCCGGGTATATGACTAGCGGATACAATGAGCAGTTCTTC. The chain joins TRBV29-1 to TRBJ2-1, with 9 bases identical to TRBD2. Germline CDR1 and CDR2: SQVTM and ANQGSEA. The CDR3 is 15 amino acids. V dropped 7 bases and J dropped 4; count of bases not matched to a gene: 11.

The V call is TRBV30, the J call TRBJ1-6, with 7 bases matching TRBD1. Germline-derived CDR1 and CDR2 are GTSNPN and SVGIG (reference sequence). V trimming: 0 bases; J trimming: 11 bases; junction bases outside the gene matches: 7. This CDR3 spans 14 amino acids. The CDR3 DNA follows: TGTGCCTGGAGTGTCGGTATAGGGGGCACACCCCTCCACTTT. It translates to CAWSVGIGGTPLHF.

This clone was detected a few times. This chain links TRBV18 with TRBJ1-1; D not certain. The CDR3 consists of 13 residues. Germline V gene data show CDR1 as KGHSH and CDR2 as LQKENI. Trimming removed 3 bases from V and 6 bases from J, with 11 bases in between. The CDR3 reads CASSPSSLSEAFF. As DNA, the CDR3 is TGTGCCAGCTCACCCAGTTCCCTCTCTGAAGCTTTCTTT. The whole variable domain, filled in from reference TRBV18 and TRBJ1-1, reads NAGVMQNPRHLVRRRGQEARLRCSPMKGHSHVYWYRQLPEEGLKFMVYLQKENIIDESGMPKERFSAEFPKEGPSILRIQQVVRGDSAAYFCASSPSSLSEAFFGQGTRLTVV.

The chain joins TRBV7-9 to TRBJ2-5; either TRBD1 or TRBD2 may supply D (6 bases each). The V end was cut by 5 bases, the J end by 1 base, with 11 bases between. Per germline, CDR1 SEHNR and CDR2 FQNEAQ (reference sequence). CDR3 length equals 14 residues. CDR3 sequence (DNA): TGTGCCAGCAGCCCCACGGGGGCCCAAGAGACCCAGTACTTC. It specifies CASSPTGAQETQYF.

The chain is built from TRBV28 and TRBJ2-7; D is perhaps TRBD2 (6 bases). This CDR3 has 12 amino acids. V was trimmed by 6 bases and J by 4 bases, leaving 10 bases between them. Germline-derived CDR1 and CDR2 are MDHEN and SYDVKM. As DNA, the CDR3 is TGTGCCAGCAGGCCGGGGGTATACGAGCAGTACTTC. Residues: CASRPGVYEQYF.

The rearrangement joins TRBV7-2 to TRBJ2-1; D uncertain. CDR3 length equals 14 residues. Germline V gene data show CDR1 as SGHTA and CDR2 as FQGNSA. The V gene lost 4 bases and the J gene lost 4 bases, with 11 bases spanning the gap. The CDR3 bases are TGTGCCAGCAGCTCAGAACAAGTTTACAATGAGCAGTTCTTC. This gives the protein CASSSEQVYNEQFF.

The rearrangement uses TRBV30 and TRBJ1-6; D unresolved. The germline V gene has CDR1 GTSNPN and CDR2 SVGIG (reference sequence). CDR3 length equals 17 residues. V was cut by 2 bases and J by 0 bases, with 14 bases left in between. CDR3 sequence reads: CAWSFQILSSYNSPLHF. The CDR3 nucleotides read TGTGCCTGGAGTTTCCAGATTCTAAGCTCCTATAATTCACCCCTCCACTTT.

CDR3 nucleotides: TGTGCCACCAGCAGAGCCCTTGGGGAGCAGTTCTTC. Protein product: CATSRALGEQFF. The J gene is TRBJ2-1, the V gene TRBV15; D remains ambiguous. The germline V and J ends were trimmed by 1 base and 10 bases, with 8 bases remaining between them. Germline CDR1 LNHNV, CDR2 YYDKDF (reference sequence). The CDR3 contains 12 residues. The full variable domain, completed using reference TRBV15 and TRBJ2-1, is DAMVIQNPRYQVTQFGKPVTLSCSQTLNHNVMYWYQQKSSQAPKLLFHYYDKDFNNEADTPDNFQSRRPNTSFCFLDIRSPGLGDTAMYLCATSRALGEQFFGPGTRLTVL.

The chain carries TRBV9 and TRBJ2-2; D may be TRBD1 (6 bases). The CDR3 length is 17 residues. V lost 0 bases to trimming and J lost 6 bases, with 18 bases between them. Germline lookup yields CDR1 SGDLS and CDR2 YYNGEE. The CDR3 DNA reads TGTGCCAGCAGCGTAGCTAGGTTATCAGGGGCGGCCGGGGAGCTGTTTTTT. This translates into CASSVARLSGAAGELFF.

The gene calls are TRBV6-5 and TRBJ2-3, with TRBD1 identical over 7 bases. J was trimmed by 4 bases and V by 6 bases; bases with no gene match: 7. From germline, CDR1 is MNHEY and CDR2 SVGAGI. The CDR3 has 14 residues. This chain's CDR3 is CASRRRQGPDTQYF. The CDR3, as DNA: TGTGCCAGCAGGCGCCGACAGGGACCAGATACGCAGTATTTT.

The V gene is TRBV6-6, the J gene TRBJ2-3, with a tentative D call TRBD1 (6 bases). CDR1 and CDR2 (germline): MNHNY, SVGAGI (reference sequence). V was shortened by 2 bases and J by 0 bases, with 12 bases between the two germline ends. This CDR3 comprises 16 residues. In DNA form, the CDR3 reads TGTGCCAGCAGTTACGGGCGACAGGCGAGCACAGATACGCAGTATTTT. Protein product: CASSYGRQASTDTQYF.

The V and J genes are TRBV6-5 and TRBJ1-2; D gene unclear. The CDR3 sequence is 14 residues long. V was cut by 2 bases and J by 4 bases, with 11 bases left in between. Germline CDR1 and CDR2: MNHEY and SVGAGI. The CDR3 DNA reads as TGTGCCAGCAGTTACGCCAACGGGGTCTATGGCTACACCTTC. This encodes CASSYANGVYGYTF.

Turning to this clone: The sample has other DNA sequences that encode this CDR3 too. V usage is TRBV5-1 and J usage is TRBJ1-2; TRBD1 agrees at 10 bases. Per germline, CDR1 SGHRS and CDR2 YFSETQ. V was clipped by 4 bases and J by 8 bases; unmatched bases: 5. CDR3 length equals 13 residues. The CDR3 region has the DNA TGCGCCAGCAGCCTAGGGACAGGGGTGGGCTACACCTTC. Amino acids: CASSLGTGVGYTF.

The genes are TRBV28 and TRBJ2-6, with D possibly being TRBD1 or TRBD2 (5 bases each). CDR3 length: 19 amino acids. V lost 6 bases to trimming and J lost 0 bases, with 21 bases between them. Germline V gene sequence: CDR1 MDHEN, CDR2 SYDVKM. CDR3 nucleotides: TGTGCCAGCAGACCACCGGGGATGGGGCTACGCTCTGGGGCCAACGTCCTGACTTTC. It translates to CASRPPGMGLRSGANVLTF.

The V gene is TRBV28, the J gene TRBJ2-7, with D perhaps assigned TRBD1 or TRBD2 (5 bases each). The ends were cut back, 10 bases at V and 7 bases at J, with 20 bases in the middle. CDR3 length: 13 residues. The germline V gene has CDR1 MDHEN and CDR2 SYDVKM. CDR3 sequence: CATVSAGTNEQYF. CDR3 nucleotides: TGTGCCACAGTTTCGGCAGGGACGAATGAGCAGTACTTC.

The chain joins TRBV10-3 to TRBJ2-3; 10 bases agree with TRBD1. V shed 6 bases, J shed 2 bases, and the junction held 2 bases outside the gene matches. Germline V gene data show CDR1 as ENHRY and CDR2 as SYGVKD. This CDR3 is built from 14 residues. The CDR3 protein is CAIRGQGLTDTQYF. The DNA of the CDR3 is TGTGCCATCAGGGGACAGGGGCTCACAGATACGCAGTATTTT.

Of note for this clone: The same CDR3 can be traced to other DNA sequences in this sample. The chain joins TRBV15 to TRBJ1-5; D ambiguous. Trimming took off 6 bases at V and 4 bases at J, with 7 bases between the two ends. This CDR3 comprises 12 residues. Germline CDR1 reads LNHNV; CDR2 reads YYDKDF (reference sequence). The CDR3 DNA reads as TGTGCCACCAGTAGGTTAAATCAGCCCCAGCATTTT. It translates to CATSRLNQPQHF.

The chain employs TRBV9 and TRBJ2-1; tentatively, D is TRBD2 (5 bases). This CDR3 has 14 residues. Germline CDR1 SGDLS, CDR2 YYNGEE. The V gene lost 0 bases and the J gene lost 8 bases, with 12 bases spanning the gap. DNA of the CDR3: TGTGCCAGCAGCGTAGAGGTTGCGGGCGATGAGCAGTTCTTC. It is translated as CASSVEVAGDEQFF.

Details on this clone: Other nucleotide sequences in the sample specify the same CDR3. The chain links TRBV19 to TRBJ1-2, with unresolved D. The CDR3 runs to 12 residues. Germline CDR1 reads LNHDA; CDR2 reads SQIVND (reference sequence). The germline V and J ends were trimmed by 3 bases and 4 bases, with 6 bases remaining between them. CDR3 coding DNA: TGTGCCAGTAGTATTGGGCCCTATGGCTACACCTTC. Translating gives CASSIGPYGYTF.

The chain links TRBV2 to TRBJ2-3; TRBD2 matches at 7 bases. Trimming cost V 4 bases and J 4 bases; bases outside gene matches: 8. Germline-derived CDR1 and CDR2 are SNHLY and FYNNEI. CDR3 length: 15 amino acids. CDR3 coding DNA: TGTGCCAGCAGTGGAAGGTCGGGAGGCCCAGATACGCAGTATTTT. This encodes CASSGRSGGPDTQYF. The whole variable domain, remainder taken from reference TRBV2 and TRBJ2-3, is EPEVTQTPSHQVTQMGQEVILRCVPISNHLYFYWYRQILGQKVEFLVSFYNNEISEKSEIFDDQFSVERPDGSNFTLKIRSTKLEDSAMYFCASSGRSGGPDTQYFGPGTRLTVL.

As for this clone: This CDR3 is also generated by other DNA sequences in the sample. CDR3 protein: CASSDGQASNQPQHF. CDR3 coding DNA: TGTGCCAGCAGTGACGGCCAGGCTAGCAATCAGCCCCAGCATTTT. The chain employs TRBV2 and TRBJ1-5; D is unclear. Germline CDR1 and CDR2: SNHLY and FYNNEI. This CDR3 comprises 15 residues. The germline V and J ends were trimmed by 3 bases and 0 bases, with 9 bases remaining between them.